This T cell receptor (beta chain) was sequenced during a study of blood T cell repertoires in COVID-19. The table came from immunoSEQ multiplex PCR; TCRdb's copy has only in-frame clones and leaves some out. This sample has roughly 200,000 clones, with approximately 87% found just once. Germline CDR1 SGHNT, CDR2 YYREEE (reference sequence). This CDR3 region has 16 residues. The trim removed 3 bases at V and 3 bases at J, leaving 7 bases unmatched. The chain joins TRBV5-4 to TRBJ2-3; 10 bases line up with TRBD2. The TCR was taken from a woman between 50 and 59 years old in a cohort exposed to, infected with or recovered from COVID-19 (not recorded which). The source material was PBMCs or T cells enriched from blood (not recorded which). CDR3 nucleotides: TGTGCCAGCAGCTCTGCTCTAGCGGGGGAAACAGATACGCAGTATTTT. Translated, it gives CASSSALAGETDTQYF.